This T cell receptor beta chain derives from a study of blood T cell repertoires in COVID-19. Using immunoSEQ multiplex PCR, the repertoire was profiled, and TCRdb retains in-frame clones only, with some absent. The sample contains some 100,000 clones, 85% of which appear only once. This CDR3 is built from 16 residues. Germline loops: CDR1 MNHEY, CDR2 SMNVEV (reference sequence). The V and J ends lost 1 base and 5 bases, in that order; junction bases with no gene match: 5. The material sequenced was peripheral blood. The chain joins TRBV27 to TRBJ2-1; 10 bases align to TRBD1. This clonotype was sampled from a man aged 45-65 years with active or convalescent COVID-19. The CDR3: CASSLYRGTGDNEQFF. CDR3 in DNA: TGTGCCAGCAGTTTATATAGAGGGACAGGGGACAATGAGCAGTTCTTC.